Sequencing of this T cell receptor beta chain was carried out in a study of CD4+ T cells in melanoma. Study conclusions and caveats: CD8+ T cell, macrophage and B cell function reportedly correlated with neoantigen-specific CD4+ T cells. Neoantigen-specific CD4+ T cells in melanoma reportedly had diverse differentiation states.

For this clone: Its antigen is unidentified.

This table comes from immunoSEQ multiplex PCR, and its TCRdb copy is limited to in-frame clones, with some not included. This table has some 6,800 clones, 45% to 55% appearing once. The CDR3 is 13 residues long. The germline gives CDR1 MNHNY, CDR2 SVGAGI (reference sequence). The ends were cut back, 1 base at V and 3 bases at J, with 3 bases in the middle. The rearrangement joins TRBV6-6 to TRBJ1-4; D uncertain. This clonotype was obtained from a human donor with melanoma. Sequenced material: cells from a culture (not recorded whether cultured in vitro). The chain's CDR3 is CASSYWANEKLFF. For the CDR3, the DNA is TGTGCCAGCAGTTACTGGGCTAATGAAAAACTGTTTTTT.